These 20 T cell receptor beta chains share one sample of origin, sequenced in a study of identifying expanded T cells in peripheral blood. Sequencing used immunoSEQ multiplex PCR; TCRdb keeps in-frame clones, though not all of them. This sample carries around 94,000 clones, roughly 84% of them seen once, and the ten largest clones take 4% to 5.5%. Sequencing was performed on blood. Every receptor here comes from a person aged 18 to 70 in good health.

The chain carries TRBV9 and TRBJ1-1; 9 bases fit TRBD1. The germline CDR1 and CDR2 sequences are SGDLS and YYNGEE. The J segment lost 6 bases and the V segment lost 4 bases, leaving 7 bases of the junction unmatched. This CDR3 has 14 amino acids. The chain's CDR3 is CASSPTGGSAEAFF. The CDR3 coding sequence is TGTGCCAGCAGCCCAACAGGGGGCAGCGCTGAAGCTTTCTTT.

The chain links TRBV5-5 to TRBJ2-5; D not resolved. Trimming left V 4 bases short and J 13 bases short, with 5 bases between. CDR1 SGHKS and CDR2 YYEKEE come from the germline V gene (reference sequence). The CDR3 contains 8 residues. CDR3 DNA: TGTGCCAGCAGCGGTCGGTACTTC. Protein: CASSGRYF.

V usage is TRBV30 and J usage is TRBJ1-1, with D hard to call. The ends were cut back, 8 bases at V and 5 bases at J, with 9 bases in the middle. The CDR3 totals 10 residues. Germline V gene sequence: CDR1 GTSNPN, CDR2 SVGIG (reference sequence). The CDR3 bases are TGTGCCCAAGGGCTGACTGAAGCTTTCTTT. Translated: CAQGLTEAFF.

Notes on this clone: The sample holds other DNA sequences that translate to the same CDR3. The chain joins TRBV11-2 to TRBJ2-7; 9 nucleotides agree with TRBD1. After removal of 5 bases from V and 0 bases from J, the junction contained 8 bases not matched to a gene. Germline V gene sequence: CDR1 SGHAT, CDR2 FQNNGV. CDR3 length: 16 amino acids. For the CDR3, the DNA is TGTGCCAGCAGCGACCCCGGGACAGGGAGCTCCTACGAGCAGTACTTC. Protein product: CASSDPGTGSSYEQYF.

V usage is TRBV4-1 and J usage is TRBJ2-2, with 7 bases lining up with TRBD2. The CDR3 has 15 residues. V gave up 1 base and J gave up 6 bases; unmatched junction bases: 5. Germline V gene sequence: CDR1 MGHRA, CDR2 YSYEKL. The CDR3 nucleotides read TGCGCCAGCAGCCAAGGGCGGGGGAGATCCGGGGAGCTGTTTTTT. Translated, it gives CASSQGRGRSGELFF.

The chain links TRBV6-5 to TRBJ2-4, with D unresolved. The V gene lost 4 bases and the J gene lost 0 bases, with 10 bases spanning the gap. The CDR3 runs to 15 residues. Germline CDR1 MNHEY, CDR2 SVGAGI. In nucleotides, the CDR3 is TGTGCCAGCAGTTTTAACAGCCTAGCCAAAAACATTCAGTACTTC. Translation: CASSFNSLAKNIQYF.

Written as DNA, the CDR3 is TGTGCCTGGAGTTACCGAGGCCGGGGAAACTATGGCTACACCTTC. It translates to CAWSYRGRGNYGYTF. The genes are TRBV30 and TRBJ1-2; D gene unclear. V lost 2 bases and J 2 bases, leaving 15 bases between the germline ends. The CDR3 sequence is 15 residues long. CDR1 and CDR2 (germline): GTSNPN, SVGIG (reference sequence).

This chain connects TRBV28 to TRBJ1-1; D is possibly TRBD1 (5 bases). CDR3 length equals 14 residues. V was cut by 5 bases and J by 9 bases, with 19 bases left in between. Germline V gene lookup returns CDR1 MDHEN and CDR2 SYDVKM. CDR3 coding DNA: TGTGCCAGCAGTCCGTCATTCGGGGGAGCTAAAGCTTTCTTT. This sequence encodes CASSPSFGGAKAFF. The complete variable domain, with remaining parts taken from reference TRBV28 and TRBJ1-1, reads DVKVTQSSRYLVKRTGEKVFLECVQDMDHENMFWYRQDPGLGLRLIYFSYDVKMKEKGDIPEGYSVSREKKERFSLILESASTNQTSMYLCASSPSFGGAKAFFGQGTRLTVV.

This chain joins TRBV4-1 and TRBJ1-2; D possibly corresponds to TRBD1 (5 bases). The CDR3 has 13 amino acids. V lost 4 bases, J lost 10 bases, and 16 bases lay in between. Per germline, CDR1 MGHRA and CDR2 YSYEKL. CDR3: CASSPPGRQDYTF. CDR3 nucleotides: TGCGCCAGCAGCCCCCCAGGGCGTCAGGACTACACCTTC.

The chain is built from TRBV19 and TRBJ1-2, with 7 bases aligning to TRBD1. Trimming at V came to 4 bases and at J to 6 bases, leaving 8 bases not matched to a gene. The CDR3 extends over 14 amino acids. Germline V gives CDR1 LNHDA, CDR2 SQIVND (reference sequence). The CDR3, as DNA: TGTGCCAGTAGTAATAAGGCAGGGGGGGATGGCTACACCTTC. Its translation: CASSNKAGGDGYTF.

The V and J genes are TRBV29-1 and TRBJ1-1, with D hard to call. Germline CDR1 SQVTM, CDR2 ANQGSEA. V gave up 5 bases and J gave up 1 base, with 11 bases separating them. This CDR3 comprises 13 residues. In DNA, the CDR3 is TGCAGCGTTTCGACTCATTGGAACACTGAAGCTTTCTTT. This translates into CSVSTHWNTEAFF.

This chain links TRBV7-8 with TRBJ2-2; 8 bases map to TRBD1. V lost 5 bases and J lost 2; bases outside the gene matches: 4. CDR3 size: 15 residues. Germline V gives CDR1 SGHVS, CDR2 FQNEAQ. The CDR3 reads CASSRTGFNTGELFF. The CDR3 nucleotides are TGTGCCAGCAGCCGGACAGGGTTTAACACCGGGGAGCTGTTTTTT.

The chain links TRBV5-1 to TRBJ2-2; a possible D gene is TRBD2 (5 bases). This CDR3 is built from 16 residues. Germline CDR1 reads SGHRS; CDR2 reads YFSETQ. V lost 0 bases to trimming and J lost 0 bases, with 9 bases between them. The CDR3 DNA follows: TGCGCCAGCAGCTTGGAACGGGATCCGAACACCGGGGAGCTGTTTTTT. This translates into CASSLERDPNTGELFF.

The chain is built from TRBV5-4 and TRBJ2-1, with 7 bases identical to TRBD2. CDR1 and CDR2 (germline): SGHNT, YYREEE (reference sequence). CDR3 length: 15 amino acids. V shed 1 base, J shed 6 bases, and the junction held 7 bases outside the gene matches. The CDR3 coding sequence is TGTGCCAGCAGCTTGTATGGGCGGGGGTTCAATGAGCAGTTCTTC. Amino acid sequence: CASSLYGRGFNEQFF.

This chain uses TRBV2 with TRBJ2-3, with D possibly being TRBD2 (6 bases). Trimming pared 0 bases from V and 3 bases from J, leaving 13 bases between. This CDR3 contains 16 residues. Germline CDR1 reads SNHLY; CDR2 reads FYNNEI. The CDR3 region has the DNA TGTGCCAGCAGTGAAGCCCGCGACGGAGGGACAGATACGCAGTATTTT. This codes for CASSEARDGGTDTQYF. Together with reference TRBV2 and TRBJ2-3, the CDR3 gives the full variable domain: EPEVTQTPSHQVTQMGQEVILRCVPISNHLYFYWYRQILGQKVEFLVSFYNNEISEKSEIFDDQFSVERPDGSNFTLKIRSTKLEDSAMYFCASSEARDGGTDTQYFGPGTRLTVL.

V and J are TRBV7-6 and TRBJ1-2; D gene ambiguous. Germline CDR1 and CDR2: SGHVS and FNYEAQ. V was cut by 4 bases and J by 6 bases, with 9 bases left in between. This CDR3 region has 12 residues. CDR3 coding DNA: TGTGCCAGCAGCTCACCGCCTCATGGCTACACCTTC. This gives the protein CASSSPPHGYTF. The entire variable domain, with the rest obtained from reference TRBV7-6 and TRBJ1-2, is as follows: GAGVSQSPRYKVTKRGQDVALRCDPISGHVSLYWYRQALGQGPEFLTYFNYEAQQDKSGLPNDRFSAERPEGSISTLTIQRTEQRDSAMYRCASSSPPHGYTFGSGTRLTVV.

The CDR3 bases are TGTGCCAGCTCGACGGGACGTAGTCCCAACTACTCTGGAAACACCATATATTTT. It specifies CASSTGRSPNYSGNTIYF. This sequence joins TRBV18 and TRBJ1-3, with D tentatively TRBD1 (5 bases). CDR3 length: 18 residues. V was clipped by 6 bases and J by 0 bases, with 21 bases between them. Germline CDR1 and CDR2: KGHSH and LQKENI. Looking up the rest from reference TRBV18 and TRBJ1-3 gives the full variable domain: NAGVMQNPRHLVRRRGQEARLRCSPMKGHSHVYWYRQLPEEGLKFMVYLQKENIIDESGMPKERFSAEFPKEGPSILRIQQVVRGDSAAYFCASSTGRSPNYSGNTIYFGEGSWLTVV.

V usage is TRBV11-2 and J usage is TRBJ2-6; D is uncertain. The CDR3 has 15 residues. Looked up from germline, CDR1 is SGHAT and CDR2 is FQNNGV. The V end was cut by 3 bases, the J end by 4 bases, with 10 bases between. Here the CDR3 reads CASSFSAGGANVLTF. The CDR3 coding sequence is TGTGCCAGCAGCTTTTCTGCTGGAGGGGCCAACGTCCTGACTTTC.

The chain has TRBV4-3 and TRBJ1-5; D remains ambiguous. Trimming pared 0 bases from V and 1 base from J, leaving 10 bases between. From germline, CDR1 is LGHNA and CDR2 YSLEER. CDR3 length equals 16 residues. The CDR3 loop reads CASSQDTLRSNQPQHF. The CDR3 DNA reads as TGCGCCAGCAGCCAAGACACCCTGAGGAGCAATCAGCCCCAGCATTTT.

The V gene is TRBV5-8, the J gene TRBJ2-3; D possibly corresponds to TRBD1 (5 bases). CDR3 size: 14 residues. Looked up from germline, CDR1 is SGHTS and CDR2 is YDEGEE. Trimming shortened V by 3 bases and J by 3 bases, and 11 bases separated the two germline ends. CDR3 in amino acids: CASSSRRTTDTQYF. In DNA, the CDR3 is TGTGCCAGCAGCTCTCGGCGGACAACAGATACGCAGTATTTT. Drawing the rest from reference TRBV5-8 and TRBJ2-3, the complete variable domain is EAGVTQSPTHLIKTRGQQATLRCSPISGHTSVYWYQQALGLGLQFLLWYDEGEERNRGNFPPRFSGRQFPNYSSELNVNALELEDSALYLCASSSRRTTDTQYFGPGTRLTVL.